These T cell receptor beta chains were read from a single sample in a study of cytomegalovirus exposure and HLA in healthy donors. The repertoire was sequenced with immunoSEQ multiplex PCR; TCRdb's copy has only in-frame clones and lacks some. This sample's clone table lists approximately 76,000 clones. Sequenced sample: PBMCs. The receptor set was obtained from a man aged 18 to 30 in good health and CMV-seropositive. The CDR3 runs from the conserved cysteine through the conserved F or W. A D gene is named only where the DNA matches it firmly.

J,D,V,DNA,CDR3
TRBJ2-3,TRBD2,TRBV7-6,TGTGCCAGCAGCTTCGGGGTTGCCGCGGGAGTAGATACGCAGTATTTT,CASSFGVAAGVDTQYF
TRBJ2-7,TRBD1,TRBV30,TGTGCCTGGGAGGGACAGGCAACCTACGAGCAGTACTTC,CAWEGQATYEQYF
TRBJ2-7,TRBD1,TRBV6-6,TGTGCCAGCAGCCCGACAGGGACGGGCGAGCAGTACTTC,CASSPTGTGEQYF
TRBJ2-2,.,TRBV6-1,TGTGCCAGCGGTGGCGGAGAATCAGTTACGAACACCGGGGAGCTGTTTTTT,CASGGGESVTNTGELFF
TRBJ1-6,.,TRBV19,TGTGCCAGTAGTTTCCGGGACACAGTTTCACCCCTCCACTTT,CASSFRDTVSPLHF
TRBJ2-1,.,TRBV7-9,TGTGCCAGCAGCTTGGGCGGGTACTACAATGAGCAGTTCTTC,CASSLGGYYNEQFF
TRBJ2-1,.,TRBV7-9,TGTGCCAGCAGCTTACCAGGCGAGCAGTTCTTC,CASSLPGEQFF
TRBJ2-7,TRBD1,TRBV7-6,TGTGCCAGCAGCCTCCGGGACAGCCCCTACGAGCAGTACTTC,CASSLRDSPYEQYF
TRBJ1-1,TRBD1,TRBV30,TGTGCTCGAGGGCAGGGGGACACTGAAGCTTTCTTT,CARGQGDTEAFF
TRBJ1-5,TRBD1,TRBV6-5,TGTGCCAGCAGTCCGGACAGGGGCAATCAGCCCCAGCATTTT,CASSPDRGNQPQHF
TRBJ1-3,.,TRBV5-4,TGTGCCAGCAGCCGGATAGGGGGCTCTGGAAACACCATATATTTT,CASSRIGGSGNTIYF
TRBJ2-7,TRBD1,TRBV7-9,TGTGCCAGCAGGTGGGACAGGGGGTCTCCGGAGTACTTC,CASRWDRGSPEYF
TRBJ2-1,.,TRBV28,TGTGCCAGCAGTGGGGGGAGTTTCTACAATGAGCAGTTCTTC,CASSGGSFYNEQFF
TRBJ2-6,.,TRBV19,TGTGCCAGTAGTATTGATAGCTCTGGGGCCAACGTCCTGACTTTC,CASSIDSSGANVLTF
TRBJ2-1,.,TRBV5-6,TGTGCCAGCAGCTTGGCCACGGGAAAATACAATGAGCAGTTCTTC,CASSLATGKYNEQFF
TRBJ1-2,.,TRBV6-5,TGTGCCAGCAGTTACGTAAGGGGCTATGAGGATGGCTACACCTTC,CASSYVRGYEDGYTF
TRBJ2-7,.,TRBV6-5,TGTGCCAGCAGTTACCGCAGGGGCGAGCAGTACTTC,CASSYRRGEQYF
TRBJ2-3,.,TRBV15,TGTGCCACCAGCAGAGAACTAGCTGCCTCCACAGATACGCAGTATTTT,CATSRELAASTDTQYF
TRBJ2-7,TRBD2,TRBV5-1,TGCGCCAGCAGGCTAGCGGGAGTAGGCGAGCAGTACTTC,CASRLAGVGEQYF
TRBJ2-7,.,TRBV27,TGTGCCAGCAGTCTCTCGGGGGGCCCCTACGAGCAGTACTTC,CASSLSGGPYEQYF